This T cell receptor beta chain was retrieved from a study of blood T cell repertoires in COVID-19. The table came from immunoSEQ multiplex PCR; TCRdb's copy has only in-frame clones and leaves some out. The sample has more than 350,000 clones; around nine tenths are singletons. Trimming took 3 bases from V and 4 from J, leaving 16 bases between them. The CDR3 contains 15 residues. Germline V gene data show CDR1 as LGHDT and CDR2 as YNNKEL (reference sequence). The sample comprised PBMCs or T cells enriched from blood (not recorded which). This chain connects TRBV3-1 (or the pseudogene TRBV3-2) to TRBJ2-7; TRBD2 might be the D (6 bases). The receptor comes from a woman between 45 and 60 years old who had recovered from COVID-19. The CDR3, as DNA: TGTGCCAGCAGCCAGTCCGGGACTCAAGGATACGAGCAGTACTTC. Protein sequence: CASSQSGTQGYEQYF.